At least ten counts were recorded for the clone carrying this T cell receptor (beta chain). A much larger clone is a single base away; this may be a read error. These data originate in a study of blood T cells in healthy people across ages. A sample-barcoded 5' primer and a J-beta primer mix were used in a second PCR of about 6 to 12 cycles. TCRdb re-analysed the 5' RACE reads in MiXCR, keeping a single row per CDR3 protein. The sample carries about 640,000 distinct CDR3 sequences, roughly 53% recorded once. V was shortened by 5 bases and J by 11 bases, with 21 bases between the two germline ends. Looked up from germline, CDR1 is SEHNR and CDR2 is FQNEAQ (reference sequence). The CDR3 is 14 residues long.

This TCR came from a man aged 55 to 70 in good health. The sample comprised blood. This chain links TRBV7-9 with TRBJ2-5; possibly TRBD1 or TRBD2 for D (5 bases each). CDR3: CASSDGTTGNEQYF. The CDR3 nucleotides read TGTGCCAGCAGCGATGGGACGACCGGGAATGAGCAGTACTTC.